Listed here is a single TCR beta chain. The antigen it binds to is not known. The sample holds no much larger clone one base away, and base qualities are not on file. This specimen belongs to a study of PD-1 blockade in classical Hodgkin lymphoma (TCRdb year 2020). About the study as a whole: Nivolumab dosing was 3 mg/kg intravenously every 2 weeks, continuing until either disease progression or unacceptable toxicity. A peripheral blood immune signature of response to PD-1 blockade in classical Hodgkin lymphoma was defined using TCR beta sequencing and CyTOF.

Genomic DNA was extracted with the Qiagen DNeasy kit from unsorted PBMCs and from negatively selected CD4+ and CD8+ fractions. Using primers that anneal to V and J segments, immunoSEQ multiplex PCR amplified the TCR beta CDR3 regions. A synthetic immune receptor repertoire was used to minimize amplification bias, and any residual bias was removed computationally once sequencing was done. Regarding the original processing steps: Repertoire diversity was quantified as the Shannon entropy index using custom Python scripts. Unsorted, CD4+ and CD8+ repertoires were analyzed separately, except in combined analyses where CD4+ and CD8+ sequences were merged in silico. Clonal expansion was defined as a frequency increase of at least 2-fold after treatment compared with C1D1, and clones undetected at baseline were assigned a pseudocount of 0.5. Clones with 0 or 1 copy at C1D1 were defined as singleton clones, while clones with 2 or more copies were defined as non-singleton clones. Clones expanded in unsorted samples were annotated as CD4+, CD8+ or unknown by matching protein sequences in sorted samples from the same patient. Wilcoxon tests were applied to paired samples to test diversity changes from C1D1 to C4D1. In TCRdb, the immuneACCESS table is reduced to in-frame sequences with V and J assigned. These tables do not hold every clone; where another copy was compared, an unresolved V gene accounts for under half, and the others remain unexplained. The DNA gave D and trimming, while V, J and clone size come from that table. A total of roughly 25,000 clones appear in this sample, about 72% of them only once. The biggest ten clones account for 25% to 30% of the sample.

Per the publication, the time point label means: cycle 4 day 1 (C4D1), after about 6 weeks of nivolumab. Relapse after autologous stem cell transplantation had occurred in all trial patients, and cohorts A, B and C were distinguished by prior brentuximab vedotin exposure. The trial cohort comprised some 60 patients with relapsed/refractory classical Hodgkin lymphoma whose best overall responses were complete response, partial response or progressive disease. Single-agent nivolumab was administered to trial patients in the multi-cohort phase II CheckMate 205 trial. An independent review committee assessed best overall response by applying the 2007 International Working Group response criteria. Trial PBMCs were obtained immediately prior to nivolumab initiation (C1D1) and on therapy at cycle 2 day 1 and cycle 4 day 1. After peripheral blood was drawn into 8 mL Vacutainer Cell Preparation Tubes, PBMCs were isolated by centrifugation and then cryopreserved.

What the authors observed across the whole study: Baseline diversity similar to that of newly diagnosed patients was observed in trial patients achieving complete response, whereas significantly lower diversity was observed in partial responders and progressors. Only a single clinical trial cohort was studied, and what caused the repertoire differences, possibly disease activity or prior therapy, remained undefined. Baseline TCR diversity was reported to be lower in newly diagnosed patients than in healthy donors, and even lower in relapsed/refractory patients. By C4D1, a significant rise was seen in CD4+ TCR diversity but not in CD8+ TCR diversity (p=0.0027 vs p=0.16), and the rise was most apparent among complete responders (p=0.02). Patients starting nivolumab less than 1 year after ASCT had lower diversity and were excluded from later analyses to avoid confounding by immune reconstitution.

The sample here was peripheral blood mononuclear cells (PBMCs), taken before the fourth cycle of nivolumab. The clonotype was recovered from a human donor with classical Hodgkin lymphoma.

The CDR3: CATDLRGGLNGYTF. The DNA sequence is as follows: TGTGCCACCGACCTCCGGGGGGGGCTAAATGGCTACACCTTC. The sequence joins TRBV28 to TRBJ1-2; TRBD1 is perhaps the D gene, given 6 matching bases. CDR1 and CDR2, per the germline V gene, are MDHEN and SYDVKM. Its CDR3 holds 14 amino acids, cysteine through phenylalanine. Here the CDR3 DNA is all that survives: 42 bases in frame from base 1. V was cut back by 10 bases and J by 6 bases, leaving a gap of 21 bases between them.